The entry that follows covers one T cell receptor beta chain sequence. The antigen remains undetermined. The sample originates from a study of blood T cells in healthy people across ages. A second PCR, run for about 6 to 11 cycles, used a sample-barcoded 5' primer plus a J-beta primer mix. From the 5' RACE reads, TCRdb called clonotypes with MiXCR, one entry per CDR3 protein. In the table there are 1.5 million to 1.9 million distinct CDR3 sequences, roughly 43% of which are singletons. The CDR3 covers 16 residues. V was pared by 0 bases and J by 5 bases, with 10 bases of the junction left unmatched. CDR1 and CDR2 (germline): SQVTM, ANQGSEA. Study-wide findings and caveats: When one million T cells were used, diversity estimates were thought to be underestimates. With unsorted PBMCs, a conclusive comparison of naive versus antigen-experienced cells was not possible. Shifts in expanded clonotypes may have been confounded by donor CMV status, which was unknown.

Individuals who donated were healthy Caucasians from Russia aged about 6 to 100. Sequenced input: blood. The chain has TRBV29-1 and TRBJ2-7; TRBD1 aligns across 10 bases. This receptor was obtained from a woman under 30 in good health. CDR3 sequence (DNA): TGCAGCGTTGAAGATTTCGGGGGACAGGGGACCCACGAGCAGTACTTC. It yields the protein CSVEDFGGQGTHEQYF.